The 4 T cell receptor beta chains listed next were all sequenced from one sample in a study of shared clonotypes between healthy human individuals (dated by TCRdb to between 2020 and 2021). The protocol used for the library was the immunoSEQ multiplex PCR assay. In its TCRdb copy, this immuneACCESS table keeps in-frame sequences only and misses some clones. Where compared with another copy, unresolved V genes explain less than half of these, and the others have no known cause. The sample yields fewer than 550,000 clones; about 75% were counted once. Approximately 12% of the sample is in the top ten clones. Sequenced input: PBMCs. These receptor sequences come from a woman aged 40-49 years in good health. Some clones in this sample may be carry-over from other donors' samples.

This rearrangement joins TRBV27 to TRBJ2-1, with a possible D match to TRBD1 (7 bases). In germline, CDR1 is MNHEY, CDR2 SMNVEV (reference sequence). The CDR3 has 15 residues. The germline V and J ends were trimmed by 5 bases and 4 bases, with 15 bases remaining between them. Here the CDR3 reads CASSGQGGGYNEQFF. The CDR3 nucleotides are TGTGCCAGCAGTGGGCAGGGGGGTGGGTACAATGAGCAGTTCTTC.

The J gene is TRBJ2-2, the V gene TRBV4-3; 13 nucleotides line up with TRBD2. The germline V gene has CDR1 LGHNA and CDR2 YSLEER. The CDR3 runs 18 residues. V gave up 0 bases and J gave up 1 base; unmatched junction bases: 2. The CDR3, as DNA: TGCGCCAGCAGCCAAGACAGGACTAGCGGGAGGAACACCGGGGAGCTGTTTTTT. It yields the protein CASSQDRTSGRNTGELFF.

This clone was recorded a few times. The chain couples TRBV19 to TRBJ1-1; maybe TRBD1 (6 bases). Trimming took off 4 bases at V and 1 base at J, with 7 bases between the two ends. In germline, CDR1 is LNHDA, CDR2 SQIVND (reference sequence). There are 13 residues in the CDR3. CDR3 bases: TGTGCCAGTAGTAAACAGGGGAACACTGAAGCTTTCTTT. Its protein is CASSKQGNTEAFF.

The rearrangement links TRBV27 to TRBJ2-2; D could derive from TRBD1 or TRBD2 (5 bases each). V was shortened by 5 bases and J by 3 bases, with 19 bases between the two germline ends. The CDR3 length is 17 residues. The germline CDR1 and CDR2 sequences are MNHEY and SMNVEV (reference sequence). The DNA of the CDR3 is TGTGCCAGCAGTGGAGTCCCACCGGTGGGGGACACCGGGGAGCTGTTTTTT. This translates into CASSGVPPVGDTGELFF.